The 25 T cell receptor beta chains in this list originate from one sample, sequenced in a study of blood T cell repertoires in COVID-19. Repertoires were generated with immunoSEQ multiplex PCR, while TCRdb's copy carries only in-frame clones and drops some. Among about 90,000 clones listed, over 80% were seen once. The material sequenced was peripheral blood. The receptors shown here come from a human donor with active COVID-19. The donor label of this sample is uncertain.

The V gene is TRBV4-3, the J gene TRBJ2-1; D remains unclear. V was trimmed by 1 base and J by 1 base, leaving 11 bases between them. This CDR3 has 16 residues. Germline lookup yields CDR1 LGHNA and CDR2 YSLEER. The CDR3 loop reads CASSQGARNSYNEQFF. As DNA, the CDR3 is TGCGCCAGCAGCCAAGGGGCACGGAATTCCTACAATGAGCAGTTCTTC.

CDR3 residues: CASRSSGGNEQFF. The CDR3 DNA follows: TGTGCCAGCAGGTCTAGCGGGGGGAATGAGCAGTTCTTC. The rearrangement uses TRBV12-3 or TRBV12-4 and TRBJ2-1; 11 bases match TRBD2. J was trimmed by 7 bases and V by 6 bases; bases with no gene match: 2. This CDR3 is 13 amino acids long.

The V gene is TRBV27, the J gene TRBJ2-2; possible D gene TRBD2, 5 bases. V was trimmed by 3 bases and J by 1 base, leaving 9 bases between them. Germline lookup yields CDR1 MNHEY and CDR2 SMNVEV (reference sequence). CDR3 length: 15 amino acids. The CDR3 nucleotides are TGTGCCAGCAGTTTCGCAGGACTGAACACCGGGGAGCTGTTTTTT. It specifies CASSFAGLNTGELFF.

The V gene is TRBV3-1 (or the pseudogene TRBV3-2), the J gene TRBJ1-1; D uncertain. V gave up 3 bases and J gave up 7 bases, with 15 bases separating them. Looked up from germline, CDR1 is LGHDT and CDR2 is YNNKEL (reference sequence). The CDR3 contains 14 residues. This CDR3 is CASSQWAPKGEAFF. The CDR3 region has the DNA TGTGCCAGCAGCCAGTGGGCCCCGAAAGGTGAAGCTTTCTTT.

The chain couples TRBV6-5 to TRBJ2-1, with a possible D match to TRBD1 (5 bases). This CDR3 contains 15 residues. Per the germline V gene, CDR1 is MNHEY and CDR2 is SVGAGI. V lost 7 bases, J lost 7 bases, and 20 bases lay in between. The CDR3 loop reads CASIDKGFVGNEQFF. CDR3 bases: TGTGCCAGCATCGATAAGGGGTTTGTTGGGAATGAGCAGTTCTTC.

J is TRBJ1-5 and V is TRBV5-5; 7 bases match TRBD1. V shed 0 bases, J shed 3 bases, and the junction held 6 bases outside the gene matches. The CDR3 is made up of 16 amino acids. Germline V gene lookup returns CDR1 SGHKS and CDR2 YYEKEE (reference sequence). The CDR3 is CASSLDRGLNNQPQHF. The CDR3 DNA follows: TGTGCCAGCAGCTTGGACAGGGGTTTGAACAATCAGCCCCAGCATTTT.

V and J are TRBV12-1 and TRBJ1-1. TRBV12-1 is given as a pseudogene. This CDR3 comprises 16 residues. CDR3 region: CASSFCSGSEDTEAFF. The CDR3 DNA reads TGTGCCAGCAGCTTTTGCTCCGGAAGTGAGGACACTGAAGCTTTCTTT.

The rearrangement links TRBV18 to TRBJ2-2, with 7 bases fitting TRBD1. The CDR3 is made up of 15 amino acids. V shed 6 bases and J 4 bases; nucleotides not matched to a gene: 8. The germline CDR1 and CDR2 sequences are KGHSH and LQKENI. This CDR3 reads CASSLGQDLTGELFF. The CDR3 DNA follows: TGTGCCAGCTCCCTCGGACAGGACCTCACCGGGGAGCTGTTTTTT.

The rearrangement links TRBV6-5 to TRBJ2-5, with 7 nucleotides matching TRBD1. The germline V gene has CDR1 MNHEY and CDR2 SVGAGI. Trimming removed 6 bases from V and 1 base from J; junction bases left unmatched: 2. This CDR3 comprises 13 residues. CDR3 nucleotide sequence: TGTGCCAGCAGGGGACAGCCCCAAGAGACCCAGTACTTC. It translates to CASRGQPQETQYF.

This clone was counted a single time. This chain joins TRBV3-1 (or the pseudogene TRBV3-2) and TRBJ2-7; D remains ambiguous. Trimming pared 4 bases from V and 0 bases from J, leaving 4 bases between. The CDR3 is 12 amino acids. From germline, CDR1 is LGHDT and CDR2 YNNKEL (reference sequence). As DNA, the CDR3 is TGTGCCAGCAGCCGGAGCTCCTACGAGCAGTACTTC. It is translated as CASSRSSYEQYF.

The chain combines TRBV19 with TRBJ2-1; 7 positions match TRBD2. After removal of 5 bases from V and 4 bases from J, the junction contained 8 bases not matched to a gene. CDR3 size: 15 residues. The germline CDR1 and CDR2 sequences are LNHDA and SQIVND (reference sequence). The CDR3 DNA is TGTGCCAGTAGTCTCGGACTAGGGGAATACAATGAGCAGTTCTTC. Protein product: CASSLGLGEYNEQFF. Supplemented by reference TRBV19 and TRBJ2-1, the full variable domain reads DGGITQSPKYLFRKEGQNVTLSCEQNLNHDAMYWYRQDPGQGLRLIYYSQIVNDFQKGDIAEGYSVSREKKESFPLTVTSAQKNPTAFYLCASSLGLGEYNEQFFGPGTRLTVL.

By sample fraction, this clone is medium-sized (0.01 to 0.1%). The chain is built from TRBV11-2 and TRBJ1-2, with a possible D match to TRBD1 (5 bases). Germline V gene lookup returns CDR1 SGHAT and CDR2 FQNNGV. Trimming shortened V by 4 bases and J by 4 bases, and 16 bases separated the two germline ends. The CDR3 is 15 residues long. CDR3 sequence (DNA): TGTGCCAGCAGCTCCTCATCCTTCCAGGGCTATGGCTACACCTTC. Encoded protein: CASSSSSFQGYGYTF.

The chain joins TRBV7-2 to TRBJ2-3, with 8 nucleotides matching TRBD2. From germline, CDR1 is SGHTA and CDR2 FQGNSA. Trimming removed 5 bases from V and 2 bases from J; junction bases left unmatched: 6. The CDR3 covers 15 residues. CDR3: CASSEAGGATDTQYF. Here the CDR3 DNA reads TGTGCCAGCAGCGAGGCGGGGGGCGCCACAGATACGCAGTATTTT.

CDR3 in amino acids: CSANYGNEQFF. Written as DNA, the CDR3 is TGCAGTGCTAACTACGGCAATGAGCAGTTCTTC. The chain recombines TRBV20-1 with TRBJ2-1; D gene ambiguous. This CDR3 contains 11 residues. The germline V gene has CDR1 DFQATT and CDR2 SNEGSKA (reference sequence). The V end lost 4 bases, the J end lost 6 bases, and 7 bases lay between the germline ends.

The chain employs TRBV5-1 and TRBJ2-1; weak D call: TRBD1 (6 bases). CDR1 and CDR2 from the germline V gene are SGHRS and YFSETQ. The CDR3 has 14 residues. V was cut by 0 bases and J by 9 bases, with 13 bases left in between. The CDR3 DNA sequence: TGCGCCAGCAGCTTGGACAGGGATGGGCGTGAGCAGTTCTTC. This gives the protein CASSLDRDGREQFF.

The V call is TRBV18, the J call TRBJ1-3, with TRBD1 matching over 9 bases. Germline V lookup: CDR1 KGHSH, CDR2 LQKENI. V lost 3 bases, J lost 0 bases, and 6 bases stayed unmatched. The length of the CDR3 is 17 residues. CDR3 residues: CASSPLRQGDSGNTIYF. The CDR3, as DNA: TGTGCCAGCTCACCGCTACGACAGGGGGACTCTGGAAACACCATATATTTT.

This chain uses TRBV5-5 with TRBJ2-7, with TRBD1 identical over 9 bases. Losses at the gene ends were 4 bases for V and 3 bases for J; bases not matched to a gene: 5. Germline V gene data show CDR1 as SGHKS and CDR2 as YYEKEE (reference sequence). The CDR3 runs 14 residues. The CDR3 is CASSQPGQGYEQYF. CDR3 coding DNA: TGTGCCAGCAGCCAACCGGGACAGGGCTACGAGCAGTACTTC.

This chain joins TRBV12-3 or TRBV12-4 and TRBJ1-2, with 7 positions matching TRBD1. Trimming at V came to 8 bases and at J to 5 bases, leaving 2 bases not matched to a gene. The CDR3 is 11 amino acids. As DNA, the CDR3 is TGTGCCAGCTTGACAGGGTATGGCTACACCTTC. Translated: CASLTGYGYTF.

The CDR3 reads CASSPPDTYNSPLHF. In DNA form, the CDR3 reads TGTGCCAGCAGTCCACCTGACACTTATAATTCACCCCTCCACTTT. The rearrangement uses TRBV6-2 or TRBV6-3 and TRBJ1-6; D gene uncertain. The germline gives CDR1 MNHEY, CDR2 SVGEGT. V lost 5 bases and J 4 bases, leaving 12 bases between the germline ends. This CDR3 comprises 15 residues.

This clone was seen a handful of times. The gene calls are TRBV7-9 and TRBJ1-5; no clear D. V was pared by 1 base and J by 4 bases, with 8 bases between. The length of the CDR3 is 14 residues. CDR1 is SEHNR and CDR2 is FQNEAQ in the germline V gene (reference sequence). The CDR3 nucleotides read TGTGCCAGCAGCTTAGGCTCGGGGAATCAGCCCCAGCATTTT. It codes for CASSLGSGNQPQHF. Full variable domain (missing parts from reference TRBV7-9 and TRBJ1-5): DTGVSQNPRHKITKRGQNVTFRCDPISEHNRLYWYRQTLGQGPEFLTYFQNEAQLEKSRLLSDRFSAERPKGSFSTLEIQRTEQGDSAMYLCASSLGSGNQPQHFGDGTRLSIL.

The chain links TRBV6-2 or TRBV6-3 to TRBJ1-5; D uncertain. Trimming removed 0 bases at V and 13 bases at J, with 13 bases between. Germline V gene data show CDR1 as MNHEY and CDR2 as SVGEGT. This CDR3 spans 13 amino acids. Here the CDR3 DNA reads TGTGCCAGCAGTTACTCGATATCTAATGCTCAGCATTTT. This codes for CASSYSISNAQHF.

The CDR3 region is CASSRGTSGATPYEQYF. The DNA of the CDR3 is TGTGCCAGCAGCCGTGGGACTAGCGGGGCGACTCCCTACGAGCAGTACTTC. The chain joins TRBV11-2 to TRBJ2-7; 13 bases are shared with TRBD2. The length of the CDR3 is 17 residues. CDR1 is SGHAT, CDR2 FQNNGV, per germline. V lost 5 bases and J lost 2; bases outside the gene matches: 9.

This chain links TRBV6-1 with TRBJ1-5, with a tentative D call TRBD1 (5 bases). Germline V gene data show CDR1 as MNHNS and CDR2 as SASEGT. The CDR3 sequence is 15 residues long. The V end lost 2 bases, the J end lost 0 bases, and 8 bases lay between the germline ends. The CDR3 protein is CASSELQGSNQPQHF. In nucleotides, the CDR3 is TGTGCCAGCAGTGAACTGCAGGGTAGCAATCAGCCCCAGCATTTT.

The CDR3 protein is CASSESAAGELFF. The CDR3 region has the DNA TGTGCCAGCAGTGAATCTGCAGCCGGGGAGCTGTTTTTT. This chain links TRBV2 with TRBJ2-2; D remains unclear. The CDR3 has 13 residues. V gave up 2 bases and J gave up 6 bases, with 7 bases separating them. CDR1 SNHLY and CDR2 FYNNEI come from the germline V gene.

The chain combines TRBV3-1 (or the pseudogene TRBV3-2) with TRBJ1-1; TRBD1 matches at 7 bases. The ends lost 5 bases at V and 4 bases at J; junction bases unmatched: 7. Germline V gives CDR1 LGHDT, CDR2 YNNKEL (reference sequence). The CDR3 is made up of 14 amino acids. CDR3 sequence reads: CASSKSAGGTEAFF. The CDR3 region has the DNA TGTGCCAGCAGCAAAAGTGCAGGGGGCACTGAAGCTTTCTTT.